These 17 T cell receptor beta chains were all obtained from the same sample, sequenced in a study of somatic mutations in cytotoxic T cells in rheumatoid arthritis. Libraries were prepared by immunoSEQ multiplex PCR; TCRdb keeps only in-frame clonotypes and omits some of them. The table includes around 10,000 clones, about 70% detected once. The sequencing input was CD8+ T cells sorted from blood. The receptors were sampled from a man in his 60s in good health.

The chain carries TRBV4-3 and TRBJ2-7; D possibly uses TRBD1 or TRBD2 (6 bases each). Germline V gene data show CDR1 as LGHNA and CDR2 as YSLEER. V shed 1 base and J shed 5 bases, with 15 bases lying between them. The CDR3 has 15 amino acids. DNA for the CDR3: TGCGCCAGCAGCCAAGTTGAGGGGGGCTTCAACGAGCAGTACTTC. This encodes CASSQVEGGFNEQYF.

The rearrangement joins TRBV6-5 to TRBJ2-5, with TRBD2 matching 10 bases. The junction had 4 bases not matched to a gene; V was cut back by 2 bases and J by 4 bases. Looked up from germline, CDR1 is MNHEY and CDR2 is SVGAGI. The CDR3 sequence is 15 residues long. CDR3 sequence (DNA): TGTGCCAGCAGTTACAGCGGGGGGGCCACAGAGACCCAGTACTTC. This encodes CASSYSGGATETQYF.

This clone was seen a few times. The chain links TRBV10-1 to TRBJ1-6; 7 bases align to TRBD1. With 6 bases clipped from V and 0 bases from J, the junction kept 2 bases outside the gene matches. Looked up from germline, CDR1 is WNHNN and CDR2 is SYGVQD (reference sequence). CDR3 length: 15 amino acids. The CDR3 bases are TGCGCCAGCAGGGGACAGAGCTCCTATAATTCACCCCTCCACTTT. Residues: CASRGQSSYNSPLHF.

The chain employs TRBV19 and TRBJ1-6, with 8 bases lining up with TRBD1. CDR3 length equals 14 residues. CDR1 and CDR2 (germline): LNHDA, SQIVND (reference sequence). Trimming at V came to 6 bases and at J to 9 bases, leaving 7 bases not matched to a gene. The CDR3 bases are TGTGCCAGTAGGAAGACAGGGGTGGGTTCACCCCTCCACTTT. Translating gives CASRKTGVGSPLHF.

The V call is TRBV27, the J call TRBJ2-1; no firm D call. The V gene's germline CDR1 is MNHEY and CDR2 SMNVEV (reference sequence). The CDR3 is made up of 19 amino acids. V lost 3 bases, J lost 3 bases, and 24 bases lay in between. The DNA for the CDR3 is TGTGCCAGCAGTTTGAAGGGTAGGGTGGTAAAGGCGGACTACAATGAGCAGTTCTTC. Its translation: CASSLKGRVVKADYNEQFF.

V gene TRBV29-1 combines with J gene TRBJ1-3, with a possible D match to TRBD1 (6 bases). The CDR3 is 14 residues long. V lost 7 bases to trimming and J lost 0 bases, with 13 bases between them. Germline loops: CDR1 SQVTM, CDR2 ANQGSEA. CDR3 protein: CSAEGGDSGNTIYF. The CDR3 DNA reads TGCAGCGCCGAGGGGGGGGACTCTGGAAACACCATATATTTT.

J is TRBJ2-7 and V is TRBV27, with 8 bases that match TRBD2. This CDR3 is 15 amino acids long. V shed 2 bases, J shed 2 bases, and the junction held 5 bases outside the gene matches. The germline V gene has CDR1 MNHEY and CDR2 SMNVEV (reference sequence). The CDR3: CASSLSGGLPYEQYF. In DNA, the CDR3 is TGTGCCAGCAGTTTAAGCGGGGGCCTTCCCTACGAGCAGTACTTC.

The V call is TRBV5-3, the J call TRBJ2-6; D might be TRBD1 (6 bases). TRBV5-3 is an open reading frame, and its role is uncertain. The CDR3 spans 17 residues. The V end was cut by 5 bases, the J end by 1 base, with 16 bases between. Here the CDR3 reads CARRITGKKSGANVLTF. Here the CDR3 DNA reads TGTGCCAGAAGGATAACAGGGAAAAAATCTGGGGCCAACGTCCTGACTTTC.

The chain joins TRBV4-3 to TRBJ1-3; 8 bases fit TRBD1. The germline CDR1 and CDR2 sequences are LGHNA and YSLEER. J was trimmed by 0 bases and V by 3 bases; bases with no gene match: 4. There are 16 residues in the CDR3. The DNA of the CDR3 is TGCGCCAGCAGCCACGGGACAGGAAGCTCTGGAAACACCATATATTTT. This codes for CASSHGTGSSGNTIYF.

J is TRBJ2-7 and V is TRBV2; D could derive from TRBD1 or TRBD2 (6 bases each). The ends were cut back, 1 base at V and 0 bases at J, with 10 bases in the middle. The CDR3 is made up of 15 amino acids. Germline V gene lookup returns CDR1 SNHLY and CDR2 FYNNEI. The CDR3 nucleotides are TGTGCCAGCAGTGAAGAGGGGGGCCGCTCCTACGAGCAGTACTTC. This encodes CASSEEGGRSYEQYF.

CDR3 bases: TGTGCCAGCAGCTATACAGGGGAGGAAAACACCATATATTTT. It specifies CASSYTGEENTIYF. The J gene is TRBJ1-3, the V gene TRBV9; 7 bases map to TRBD1. Germline V gene lookup returns CDR1 SGDLS and CDR2 YYNGEE. The CDR3 has 14 amino acids. V gave up 4 bases and J gave up 6 bases; unmatched junction bases: 7. Full variable domain (outside the CDR3, taken from reference TRBV9 and TRBJ1-3): DSGVTQTPKHLITATGQRVTLRCSPRSGDLSVYWYQQSLDQGLQFLIQYYNGEERAKGNILERFSAQQFPDLHSELNLSSLELGDSALYFCASSYTGEENTIYFGEGSWLTVV.

V is TRBV6-5 and J is TRBJ1-1; 7 bases are shared with TRBD1. CDR3 length equals 14 residues. With V trimmed by 2 bases and J by 11 bases, 11 bases remained unmatched. The germline V gene has CDR1 MNHEY and CDR2 SVGAGI. CDR3 in amino acids: CASSYGWRDRRAFF. CDR3 bases: TGTGCCAGCAGTTACGGGTGGCGGGACAGACGGGCTTTCTTT.

The rearrangement joins TRBV19 to TRBJ2-7; D may be TRBD1 or TRBD2 (5 bases each). The germline CDR1 and CDR2 sequences are LNHDA and SQIVND (reference sequence). This CDR3 contains 14 residues. Trimming pared 3 bases from V and 0 bases from J, leaving 9 bases between. The CDR3 protein is CASSMEGTSYEQYF. The CDR3 DNA reads TGTGCCAGTAGTATGGAAGGGACCTCCTACGAGCAGTACTTC.

V is TRBV5-4 and J is TRBJ2-5, with D tentatively TRBD2 (5 bases). Germline CDR1 SGHNT, CDR2 YYREEE (reference sequence). The CDR3 has 14 amino acids. The ends were cut back, 2 bases at V and 5 bases at J, with 13 bases in the middle. This CDR3 is CASSFGGGSETQYF. The CDR3 nucleotides are TGTGCCAGCAGCTTTGGAGGCGGCTCCGAGACCCAGTACTTC.

The rearrangement links TRBV27 to TRBJ1-3; D remains ambiguous. Trimming cost V 4 bases and J 5 bases, with 18 bases left between them. CDR1 is MNHEY, CDR2 SMNVEV, per germline (reference sequence). The CDR3 has 16 amino acids. The CDR3 loop is CASSSLGEGTRNTIYF. The DNA for the CDR3 is TGTGCCAGCAGTTCCCTCGGGGAAGGCACTCGAAACACCATATATTTT.

The V and J genes are TRBV29-1 and TRBJ2-7; D might be TRBD1 (5 bases). This CDR3 has 14 residues. V was shortened by 6 bases and J by 1 base, with 16 bases between the two germline ends. The germline V gene encodes CDR1 SQVTM and CDR2 ANQGSEA. The CDR3 sequence is CSVEESTESYEQYF. CDR3 bases: TGCAGCGTCGAGGAATCGACAGAATCCTACGAGCAGTACTTC.

V and J are TRBV5-1 and TRBJ2-1; D may be TRBD1 (5 bases). V shed 0 bases and J shed 7 bases, with 8 bases lying between them. Germline CDR1 reads SGHRS; CDR2 reads YFSETQ. There are 13 residues in the CDR3. For the CDR3, the DNA is TGCGCCAGCAGCTTGGGCAGGGAAAATGAGCAGTTCTTC. Encoded protein: CASSLGRENEQFF.